A single sample is the source of the 32 T cell receptor beta chains below, sequenced in a study of beta chain features in type 1 diabetes. Their antigens are not known. The isolated RNA, all of it, was reverse transcribed, so expressed TCRB transcripts were what got sequenced. This table comes from immunoSEQ multiplex PCR, and its TCRdb copy is limited to in-frame clones, with some not included. Of 600,000 or so clones listed, around 11% are singletons. Findings of the study overall: Shorter TCRB CDR3s, moderately but significantly so, marked every one of the four CD4+ subsets in Type 1 diabetes patients.

Material for sequencing was naive CD4+ T cells from blood. Receptors originate from a man between 25 and 39 years old with type 1 diabetes.

The V call is TRBV11-3, the J call TRBJ2-1; 9 nucleotides agree with TRBD1. CDR1 SGHNT and CDR2 YENEEA come from the germline V gene. This CDR3 is built from 13 residues. The V gene end was trimmed by 3 bases and the J gene end by 8 bases; junction bases not matched to a gene: 2. CDR3 bases: TGTGCCAGCAGCTTTCGGACAGGGGATGAGCAGTTCTTC. Translating it yields CASSFRTGDEQFF.

The genes are TRBV7-2 and TRBJ2-3; TRBD2 matches at 12 bases. Unmatched junction bases numbered 11, after V lost 6 bases and J lost 4 bases. Germline assignment: CDR1 SGHTA and CDR2 FQGNSA. This CDR3 is 17 amino acids long. In DNA form, the CDR3 reads TGTGCCAGCAGAGAACTAGCGGGGGGCCATGGGGCAGATACGCAGTATTTT. This encodes CASRELAGGHGADTQYF.

V usage is TRBV28 and J usage is TRBJ2-3, with D perhaps TRBD1 (6 bases). The CDR3 has 16 residues. The germline gives CDR1 MDHEN, CDR2 SYDVKM. The V gene lost 4 bases and the J gene lost 2 bases, with 16 bases spanning the gap. The CDR3 DNA is TGTGCCAGCAGTTCTCAACAGGGCCCCATCACAGATACGCAGTATTTT. It specifies CASSSQQGPITDTQYF.

This clone was observed a few times. V usage is TRBV27 and J usage is TRBJ1-5; D gene unclear. Trimming left V 7 bases short and J 0 bases short, with 16 bases between. The CDR3 covers 16 residues. Germline V gene lookup returns CDR1 MNHEY and CDR2 SMNVEV (reference sequence). Here the CDR3 reads CASKGFEGLSNQPQHF. CDR3 coding DNA: TGTGCCAGCAAAGGTTTCGAGGGTCTTAGCAATCAGCCCCAGCATTTT.

This clone was seen a handful of times. The chain couples TRBV6-5 to TRBJ2-3, with 7 positions matching TRBD1. This CDR3 is built from 14 residues. Trimming at V came to 6 bases and at J to 5 bases, leaving 8 bases not matched to a gene. Germline V CDR1 and CDR2: MNHEY, SVGAGI. The CDR3 is CASRLDRAGDTQYF. DNA of the CDR3: TGTGCCAGCAGACTCGACAGGGCAGGAGATACGCAGTATTTT.

This clone has more than one count but fewer than ten. The CDR3 sequence: CASSSISGSSYNEQFF. The CDR3 DNA follows: TGTGCCAGCAGTTCGATTTCGGGAAGCTCCTACAATGAGCAGTTCTTC. The chain employs TRBV6-5 and TRBJ2-1; D is possibly TRBD2 (5 bases). CDR1 is MNHEY, CDR2 SVGAGI, per germline. The CDR3 is made up of 16 amino acids. Trimming pared 4 bases from V and 0 bases from J, leaving 13 bases between.

In this sample, this clone turned up a few times. The gene calls are TRBV6-4 and TRBJ2-7; no firm D call. The CDR3 is 12 amino acids. V lost 7 bases and J lost 3, with 10 bases in between. CDR1 and CDR2 from the germline V gene are MRHNA and SNTAGT. The CDR3 spells CASIPQDYEQYF. The DNA of the CDR3 is TGTGCCAGCATCCCGCAGGACTACGAGCAGTACTTC.

The chain combines TRBV2 with TRBJ2-6; no firm D call. Germline V gene sequence: CDR1 SNHLY, CDR2 FYNNEI. The CDR3 has 16 amino acids. The V gene lost 0 bases and the J gene lost 4 bases, with 10 bases spanning the gap. The CDR3 loop reads CASSEAQGLGANVLTF. The CDR3 nucleotides are TGTGCCAGCAGTGAAGCGCAAGGGCTCGGGGCCAACGTCCTGACTTTC.

This clone was recorded a few times. This chain uses TRBV9 with TRBJ1-4; TRBD1 is a possible D gene (6 bases). Per germline, CDR1 SGDLS and CDR2 YYNGEE. This CDR3 contains 15 residues. V gave up 4 bases and J gave up 5 bases, with 15 bases separating them. This CDR3 reads CASSPSGGGNEKLFF. The DNA of the CDR3 is TGTGCCAGCAGCCCTAGTGGAGGGGGGAATGAAAAACTGTTTTTT.

The rearrangement links TRBV27 to TRBJ1-6, with a tentative D call TRBD1 (6 bases). Per the germline V gene, CDR1 is MNHEY and CDR2 is SMNVEV (reference sequence). The CDR3 has 20 residues. Trimming cost V 5 bases and J 3 bases, with 26 bases left between them. As DNA, the CDR3 is TGTGCCAGCAGTCTCCGGGACCAGGGGAAGGTCCTGGGCTATAATTCACCCCTCCACTTT. This translates into CASSLRDQGKVLGYNSPLHF.

The chain combines TRBV7-2 with TRBJ2-7; 8 bases map to TRBD1. Trimming cost V 3 bases and J 4 bases; bases outside gene matches: 5. There are 14 residues in the CDR3. CDR1 and CDR2 (germline): SGHTA, FQGNSA. The CDR3 spells CASSFPQGGYEQYF. CDR3 sequence (DNA): TGTGCCAGCAGCTTTCCACAGGGGGGATACGAGCAGTACTTC.

This clone has a handful of counts. The chain couples TRBV21-1 to TRBJ1-6; the table's D call, TRBD1, has no DNA check behind it. TRBV21-1 is given as a pseudogene. The CDR3 extends over 17 amino acids. DNA for the CDR3: TGTGCCAGCCCTCCGGGACACCCAGGGGCCTATAATTCACCCCTCCACTTT. It is translated as CASPPGHPGAYNSPLHF.

This clone was counted between two and nine times. V usage is TRBV29-1 and J usage is TRBJ2-3; possible D gene TRBD1, 5 bases. Germline V CDR1 and CDR2: SQVTM, ANQGSEA. The CDR3 is made up of 15 amino acids. The V end lost 5 bases, the J end lost 3 bases, and 18 bases lay between the germline ends. This CDR3 reads CSVMDTPKGTDTQYF. The CDR3 DNA reads TGCAGCGTTATGGACACCCCTAAAGGAACAGATACGCAGTATTTT.

DNA for the CDR3: TGTGCCAGCAGCTCATGGACAGGGGGCTACACCTTC. Its translation: CASSSWTGGYTF. The V call is TRBV6-5, the J call TRBJ1-2, with 8 bases matching TRBD1. V trimming: 6 bases; J trimming: 8 bases; junction bases outside the gene matches: 5. The CDR3 is made up of 12 amino acids. Germline V gene lookup returns CDR1 MNHEY and CDR2 SVGAGI.

There are a few counts of this clone. The chain combines TRBV2 with TRBJ1-2; no firm D call. Germline loops: CDR1 SNHLY, CDR2 FYNNEI. The CDR3 runs 13 residues. V was pared by 4 bases and J by 4 bases, with 10 bases between. CDR3 bases: TGTGCCAGCAGTGGGACTGTGGTCTATGGCTACACCTTC. Translating gives CASSGTVVYGYTF.

V usage is TRBV5-1 and J usage is TRBJ2-7, with TRBD1 identical over 9 bases. Germline V lookup: CDR1 SGHRS, CDR2 YFSETQ. V lost 4 bases and J lost 5; bases outside the gene matches: 10. The CDR3 is 15 amino acids. The CDR3 loop reads CASSKRQGELDEQYF. The CDR3 DNA reads as TGCGCCAGCAGCAAGAGACAGGGGGAACTTGACGAGCAGTACTTC. The entire variable domain, with the rest obtained from reference TRBV5-1 and TRBJ2-7, is as follows: KAGVTQTPRYLIKTRGQQVTLSCSPISGHRSVSWYQQTPGQGLQFLFEYFSETQRNKGNFPGRFSGRQFSNSRSEMNVSTLELGDSALYLCASSKRQGELDEQYFGPGTRLTVT.

Comment on this clone: The sample carries other DNA sequences with the same CDR3. The chain is built from TRBV30 and TRBJ1-2; TRBD1 agrees at 8 bases. CDR1 and CDR2 (germline): GTSNPN, SVGIG (reference sequence). CDR3 size: 13 residues. The J segment lost 6 bases and the V segment lost 1 base, leaving 4 bases of the junction unmatched. CDR3 bases: TGTGCCTGGAGTGCCACAGGGGGGGATGGCTACACCTTC. It encodes CAWSATGGDGYTF.

The chain links TRBV7-2 to TRBJ1-2; 10 bases fit TRBD1. Germline trimming cut 5 bases from V and 7 bases from J; bases unmatched to any gene: 1. Germline V gene sequence: CDR1 SGHTA, CDR2 FQGNSA. The CDR3 is 12 residues long. CDR3 region: CASSGTGAGYTF. The CDR3 bases are TGTGCCAGCAGCGGGACAGGGGCTGGCTACACCTTC.

This clone was seen a handful of times. J is TRBJ2-1 and V is TRBV19; 12 bases align to TRBD2. CDR1 LNHDA and CDR2 SQIVND come from the germline V gene (reference sequence). The V and J ends lost 3 bases and 6 bases, in that order; junction bases with no gene match: 3. The CDR3 runs 15 residues. CDR3 sequence: CASSIVTSGGNEQFF. CDR3 bases: TGTGCCAGTAGTATCGTGACTAGCGGGGGCAATGAGCAGTTCTTC.

This clone occurred a few times. V is TRBV4-3 and J is TRBJ2-3; maybe TRBD2 (5 bases). The germline V gene encodes CDR1 LGHNA and CDR2 YSLEER. V was shortened by 3 bases and J by 2 bases, with 9 bases between the two germline ends. This CDR3 spans 14 amino acids. CDR3 loop: CASSQQADTDTQYF. The CDR3 nucleotides are TGCGCCAGCAGCCAGCAAGCGGACACAGATACGCAGTATTTT.

This clone was found a few times. The V and J genes are TRBV7-9 and TRBJ2-3; D is ambiguous. Germline V lookup: CDR1 SEHNR, CDR2 FQNEAQ (reference sequence). This CDR3 contains 14 residues. V lost 4 bases, J lost 2 bases, and 10 bases lay in between. CDR3 region: CASSSGHNTDTQYF. The CDR3 DNA is TGTGCCAGCAGCTCCGGGCACAACACAGATACGCAGTATTTT.

This clone appeared a few times. The chain has TRBV30 and TRBJ1-2, with TRBD1 as a possible D gene (5 bases). Trimming pared 4 bases from V and 4 bases from J, leaving 10 bases between. CDR1 is GTSNPN, CDR2 SVGIG, per germline (reference sequence). The CDR3 spans 12 residues. CDR3 loop: CAWTGAVYGYTF. The CDR3 nucleotides are TGTGCCTGGACCGGGGCAGTCTATGGCTACACCTTC.

This clone appeared a few times. The chain is built from TRBV6-5 and TRBJ1-2, with D maybe TRBD1 (5 bases). The CDR3 runs to 14 residues. Germline V gene data show CDR1 as MNHEY and CDR2 as SVGAGI. V shed 6 bases and J shed 0 bases, with 11 bases lying between them. CDR3 coding DNA: TGTGCCAGCAGCCGTCAGGGCTCTAACTATGGCTACACCTTC. Its translation: CASSRQGSNYGYTF.

The chain combines TRBV29-1 with TRBJ1-1; D uncertain. CDR3 length: 15 amino acids. Germline CDR1 is SQVTM and CDR2 is ANQGSEA. Trimming pared 1 base from V and 3 bases from J, leaving 15 bases between. In DNA, the CDR3 is TGCAGCGTTGAAGCTGGGTCCAGTAAAGACACTGAAGCTTTCTTT. This translates into CSVEAGSSKDTEAFF.

This clone has a handful of counts. The rearrangement links TRBV2 to TRBJ2-7; D not certain. Looked up from germline, CDR1 is SNHLY and CDR2 is FYNNEI. Trimming cost V 6 bases and J 3 bases, with 18 bases left between them. CDR3 length: 15 amino acids. The CDR3 spells CASSPNPPVHYEQYF. The CDR3 region has the DNA TGTGCCAGCAGCCCTAACCCGCCGGTCCACTACGAGCAGTACTTC. Drawing the rest from reference TRBV2 and TRBJ2-7, the complete variable domain is EPEVTQTPSHQVTQMGQEVILRCVPISNHLYFYWYRQILGQKVEFLVSFYNNEISEKSEIFDDQFSVERPDGSNFTLKIRSTKLEDSAMYFCASSPNPPVHYEQYFGPGTRLTVT.

The rearrangement uses TRBV7-3 and TRBJ2-2, with a tentative D call TRBD2 (6 bases). The germline V gene encodes CDR1 SGHTA and CDR2 FQGTGA. Trimming left V 3 bases short and J 2 bases short, with 10 bases between. The CDR3 totals 15 residues. The CDR3 is CASSLRGGNTGELFF. CDR3 bases: TGTGCCAGCAGCTTGCGGGGCGGCAACACCGGGGAGCTGTTTTTT.

The gene calls are TRBV14 and TRBJ1-2, with D hard to call. V was pared by 2 bases and J by 3 bases, with 4 bases between. This CDR3 is built from 12 residues. Germline CDR1 and CDR2: SGHDN and FVKESK. CDR3 region: CASSQQDYGYTF. The CDR3 DNA follows: TGTGCCAGCAGCCAACAGGACTATGGCTACACCTTC.

This clone came up a few times. The chain joins TRBV25-1 to TRBJ1-2; tentatively, D is TRBD1 (5 bases). Germline values: CDR1 MGHDK, CDR2 SYGVNS. The CDR3 is 12 residues long. V shed 6 bases and J shed 4 bases, with 9 bases lying between them. The CDR3 spells CASRTEIYGYTF. The CDR3 nucleotides read TGTGCCAGCAGGACAGAAATCTATGGCTACACCTTC.

With respect to this clone: This specimen includes other DNA sequences encoding the same CDR3. The chain links TRBV29-1 to TRBJ2-3; possible D gene TRBD1, 5 bases. This CDR3 comprises 13 residues. Germline V lookup: CDR1 SQVTM, CDR2 ANQGSEA. V was trimmed by 3 bases and J by 1 base, leaving 8 bases between them. In DNA form, the CDR3 reads TGCAGCGTTGACCAGGGCGGCACAGATACGCAGTATTTT. Translated: CSVDQGGTDTQYF.

This clone has just a few counts. The genes are TRBV7-8 and TRBJ1-5; D gene ambiguous. Trimming cost V 6 bases and J 0 bases, with 9 bases left between them. The CDR3 spans 14 residues. The germline V gene has CDR1 SGHVS and CDR2 FQNEAQ. CDR3: CASRSDYSNQPQHF. The CDR3 coding sequence is TGTGCCAGCAGATCGGACTATAGCAATCAGCCCCAGCATTTT.

This clone was counted between two and nine times. J is TRBJ1-2 and V is TRBV9; no clear D. Germline CDR1 and CDR2: SGDLS and YYNGEE. This CDR3 comprises 13 residues. V lost 3 bases to trimming and J lost 0 bases, with 6 bases between them. CDR3 coding DNA: TGTGCCAGCAGCGCAGTTGCTAACTATGGCTACACCTTC. Amino acids: CASSAVANYGYTF.

V and J are TRBV29-1 and TRBJ2-1, with 10 bases lining up with TRBD2. The V and J ends lost 4 bases and 0 bases, in that order; junction bases with no gene match: 3. The CDR3 has 15 residues. Germline CDR1 is SQVTM and CDR2 is ANQGSEA. CDR3 nucleotide sequence: TGCAGCGTTGCCCAGCGGGGGGGCTCCTACAATGAGCAGTTCTTC. It specifies CSVAQRGGSYNEQFF.